The next 28 T cell receptor beta chains were all read from a single sample in a study of shared clonotypes between healthy human individuals. Here immunoSEQ multiplex PCR was the method, and the copy in TCRdb shows in-frame clones only, minus some. The sample includes 2 million to 2.5 million clones, roughly 95% seen only once; the top ten take 0.1% to 0.15%. Source material: naive CD4+ T cells sorted from blood. As to subset: CD45RA+ positively selected. These receptor sequences come from a man between 18 and 29 years old in good health.

Turning to this clone: One end of the junction is discordant with germline, which a read error may explain. The V call is TRBV2, the J call TRBJ1-1, with D uncertain. This CDR3 has 16 residues. Germline lookup yields CDR1 SNHLY and CDR2 FYNNEI. Here the CDR3 reads CAGSELSVMRNTEAFF. The DNA of the CDR3 is TGTGCCGGCAGTGAGCTCTCAGTGATGCGGAACACTGAAGCTTTCTTT.

This clone was recorded a few times. The chain links TRBV27 to TRBJ1-6; 7 nucleotides line up with TRBD1. The junction had 3 bases not matched to a gene; V was cut back by 4 bases and J by 9 bases. Germline CDR1 is MNHEY and CDR2 is SMNVEV (reference sequence). The CDR3 has 13 amino acids. The CDR3 sequence: CASSSYRGSPLHF. The DNA of the CDR3 is TGTGCCAGCAGTTCATACAGGGGTTCACCCCTCCACTTT.

The chain combines TRBV30 with TRBJ1-1; 8 nucleotides align to TRBD1. V lost 7 bases and J lost 1; bases outside the gene matches: 5. The CDR3 is 13 amino acids. Germline V gene sequence: CDR1 GTSNPN, CDR2 SVGIG (reference sequence). CDR3 coding DNA: TGTGCCTTGACAGGGGAGGCGAACACTGAAGCTTTCTTT. This gives the protein CALTGEANTEAFF. Full variable domain (rest looked up from reference TRBV30 and TRBJ1-1): SQTIHQWPATLVQPVGSPLSLECTVEGTSNPNLYWYRQAAGRGLQLLFYSVGIGQISSEVPQNLSASRPQDRQFILSSKKLLLSDSGFYLCALTGEANTEAFFGQGTRLTVV.

Of note for this clone: An end of the junction does not agree with germline; a read error may underlie this. V is TRBV6-1 and J is TRBJ2-5, with 9 bases matching TRBD2. From germline, CDR1 is MNHNS and CDR2 SASEGT. CDR3 length: 15 residues. The CDR3 nucleotides are TGTGCCAGCAGGGAAGCGGGGGGCTTCCAAGAGACCCAGTACTTC. This codes for CASREAGGFQETQYF.

The chain carries TRBV7-9 and TRBJ1-1; D unclear. The ends were cut back, 2 bases at V and 0 bases at J, with 7 bases in the middle. This CDR3 spans 14 amino acids. Germline loops: CDR1 SEHNR, CDR2 FQNEAQ (reference sequence). The CDR3 loop reads CASSLSNLNTEAFF. CDR3 sequence (DNA): TGTGCCAGCAGCTTAAGTAACTTGAACACTGAAGCTTTCTTT.

This sequence joins TRBV10-3 and TRBJ2-1; 10 bases fit TRBD1. The V segment lost 4 bases and the J segment 8 bases; nucleotides outside the gene matches: 8. Per the germline V gene, CDR1 is ENHRY and CDR2 is SYGVKD. The CDR3 extends over 15 amino acids. This CDR3 is CAISGWDRGRDEQFF. The CDR3 region has the DNA TGTGCCATCAGTGGATGGGACAGGGGACGGGATGAGCAGTTCTTC.

The chain has TRBV6-1 and TRBJ1-5; a weak D match, TRBD1 (5 bases). The CDR3 consists of 15 residues. The germline CDR1 and CDR2 sequences are MNHNS and SASEGT. Trimming removed 9 bases at V and 0 bases at J, with 15 bases between. CDR3 region: CASTGTPYSNQPQHF. The CDR3, as DNA: TGTGCCAGTACCGGGACGCCCTATAGCAATCAGCCCCAGCATTTT.

The V gene is TRBV5-1, the J gene TRBJ2-4, with D unresolved. This CDR3 contains 14 residues. V lost 2 bases and J 0 bases, leaving 6 bases between the germline ends. Germline V lookup: CDR1 SGHRS, CDR2 YFSETQ. In DNA form, the CDR3 reads TGCGCCAGCAGCTTATCCGGAGCCAAAAACATTCAGTACTTC. Translating gives CASSLSGAKNIQYF.

The chain recombines TRBV7-2 with TRBJ1-2; D gene uncertain. Germline CDR1 and CDR2: SGHTA and FQGNSA. This CDR3 contains 15 residues. V lost 0 bases and J 4 bases, leaving 12 bases between the germline ends. The CDR3 reads CASSLAGADIYGYTF. DNA for the CDR3: TGTGCCAGCAGCTTAGCCGGTGCAGATATCTATGGCTACACCTTC.

This clone was observed once. V and J are TRBV13 and TRBJ2-1, with 10 nucleotides matching TRBD2. V dropped 0 bases and J dropped 0; count of bases not matched to a gene: 8. Germline-derived CDR1 and CDR2 are PRHDT and FYEKMQ (reference sequence). The CDR3 covers 19 residues. CDR3 protein: CASSLGLLAGRDSYNEQFF. The CDR3 bases are TGTGCCAGCAGCTTAGGCCTACTAGCGGGAAGGGACTCCTACAATGAGCAGTTCTTC.

The chain employs TRBV5-1 and TRBJ2-3; 10 positions agree with TRBD2. This CDR3 comprises 16 residues. V was clipped by 1 base and J by 3 bases; unmatched bases: 5. Germline values: CDR1 SGHRS, CDR2 YFSETQ. CDR3 nucleotide sequence: TGCGCCAGCAGCTTGCGAACTAGCGGGACGACAGATACGCAGTATTTT. As protein: CASSLRTSGTTDTQYF.

The chain links TRBV9 to TRBJ1-1; the D is unclear. V dropped 0 bases and J dropped 0 bases, with 12 bases sitting between them. Germline values: CDR1 SGDLS, CDR2 YYNGEE. The CDR3 spans 16 residues. As DNA, the CDR3 is TGTGCCAGCAGCGTAGACCCAAATTTACTGAACACTGAAGCTTTCTTT. Its translation is CASSVDPNLLNTEAFF.

A single count supports this clone. At the DNA level, this CDR3 is encoded by other sequences in the same sample as well. The V gene is TRBV10-3, the J gene TRBJ2-1; D not resolved. With 0 bases removed from V and 4 bases from J, the gap between germline ends came to 4 bases. This CDR3 spans 13 amino acids. Germline CDR1 ENHRY, CDR2 SYGVKD. The CDR3 spells CAISESPYNEQFF. The DNA for the CDR3 is TGTGCCATCAGTGAGTCGCCTTACAATGAGCAGTTCTTC.

This chain uses TRBV4-1 with TRBJ1-2; D perhaps matches TRBD1 (6 bases). The germline V and J ends were trimmed by 0 bases and 7 bases, with 15 bases remaining between them. Germline V gene sequence: CDR1 MGHRA, CDR2 YSYEKL. The CDR3 is 15 amino acids. CDR3 DNA: TGCGCCAGCAGCCAAGAGCAGGGGCCGATGGGTGGCTACACCTTC. Amino acid sequence: CASSQEQGPMGGYTF.

The rearrangement joins TRBV30 to TRBJ1-4, with 7 positions matching TRBD1. The CDR3 length is 15 residues. The J segment lost 5 bases and the V segment lost 2 bases, leaving 8 bases of the junction unmatched. Germline V gene data show CDR1 as GTSNPN and CDR2 as SVGIG (reference sequence). The CDR3 here is CAWSKGQITNEKLFF. CDR3 in DNA: TGTGCCTGGAGTAAGGGACAGATAACAAATGAAAAACTGTTTTTT.

The J gene is TRBJ2-2, the V gene TRBV27; possibly TRBD2 for D (5 bases). The germline V gene has CDR1 MNHEY and CDR2 SMNVEV (reference sequence). The CDR3 runs to 13 residues. The ends were cut back, 6 bases at V and 8 bases at J, with 13 bases in the middle. In DNA form, the CDR3 reads TGTGCCAGCAGCACTAGGAGTCGGGGGGAGCTGTTTTTT. Translating it yields CASSTRSRGELFF.

V is TRBV18 and J is TRBJ2-1, with 14 bases identical to TRBD2. Germline-derived CDR1 and CDR2 are KGHSH and LQKENI. V was clipped by 2 bases and J by 6 bases; unmatched bases: 6. CDR3 length: 17 amino acids. The CDR3 nucleotides are TGTGCCAGCTCACCAACCGCCGGGACTAGCGGGAGCAATGAGCAGTTCTTC. Its translation: CASSPTAGTSGSNEQFF.

The V and J genes are TRBV5-1 and TRBJ2-7; D unresolved. The germline CDR1 and CDR2 sequences are SGHRS and YFSETQ. CDR3 length: 12 amino acids. V dropped 1 base and J dropped 5 bases, with 7 bases sitting between them. The CDR3 region is CASSLMADEQYF. In DNA, the CDR3 is TGCGCCAGCAGCTTGATGGCAGACGAGCAGTACTTC.

The chain employs TRBV10-3 and TRBJ2-5; the D gene is possibly TRBD2 (6 bases). The germline V gene has CDR1 ENHRY and CDR2 SYGVKD. The CDR3 length is 13 residues. The ends were cut back, 6 bases at V and 4 bases at J, with 12 bases in the middle. CDR3 nucleotide sequence: TGTGCCATCAGCGCCCGGCGGGGAGAGACCCAGTACTTC. It specifies CAISARRGETQYF.

This chain uses TRBV29-1 with TRBJ1-3; D remains unclear. CDR3 length: 15 residues. The V gene lost 6 bases and the J gene lost 0 bases, with 15 bases spanning the gap. CDR1 and CDR2 (germline): SQVTM, ANQGSEA. The CDR3 DNA sequence: TGCAGCGTGGGGTTTGGTCTAAGCTCTGGAAACACCATATATTTT. Protein: CSVGFGLSSGNTIYF. The variable domain in full, completed from reference TRBV29-1 and TRBJ1-3, reads SAVISQKPSRDICQRGTSLTIQCQVDSQVTMMFWYRQQPGQSLTLIATANQGSEATYESGFVIDKFPISRPNLTFSTLTVSNMSPEDSSIYLCSVGFGLSSGNTIYFGEGSWLTVV.

The chain has TRBV6-5 and TRBJ1-2, with 7 bases lining up with TRBD1. The V segment lost 0 bases and the J segment 3 bases; nucleotides outside the gene matches: 4. Germline V gene lookup returns CDR1 MNHEY and CDR2 SVGAGI. The CDR3 runs to 15 residues. The CDR3 loop reads CASSYSLRGDYGYTF. The DNA of the CDR3 is TGTGCCAGCAGTTACTCTCTCAGGGGGGACTATGGCTACACCTTC.

This clone was observed a few times. The chain has TRBV18 and TRBJ2-7, with D tentatively TRBD2 (5 bases). Per germline, CDR1 KGHSH and CDR2 LQKENI. Trimming took off 3 bases at V and 5 bases at J, with 8 bases between the two ends. There are 12 residues in the CDR3. The chain's CDR3 is CASSPMRDEQYF. The DNA of the CDR3 is TGTGCCAGCTCACCGATGAGGGACGAGCAGTACTTC.

The chain combines TRBV28 with TRBJ1-2, with D tentatively TRBD1 (6 bases). The germline V and J ends were trimmed by 5 bases and 6 bases, with 10 bases remaining between them. The CDR3 is made up of 12 amino acids. Germline loops: CDR1 MDHEN, CDR2 SYDVKM. The CDR3 sequence is CASSIRQDGYTF. In DNA, the CDR3 is TGTGCCAGCAGTATAAGACAGGATGGCTACACCTTC.

The chain has TRBV5-1 and TRBJ2-2; D gene unclear. The germline gives CDR1 SGHRS, CDR2 YFSETQ. V was shortened by 3 bases and J by 6 bases, with 12 bases between the two germline ends. The CDR3 covers 14 residues. The DNA for the CDR3 is TGCGCCAGCAGCTATTGGTCAGGATCCGGGGAGCTGTTTTTT. It translates to CASSYWSGSGELFF. Looking up the rest from reference TRBV5-1 and TRBJ2-2 gives the full variable domain: KAGVTQTPRYLIKTRGQQVTLSCSPISGHRSVSWYQQTPGQGLQFLFEYFSETQRNKGNFPGRFSGRQFSNSRSEMNVSTLELGDSALYLCASSYWSGSGELFFGEGSRLTVL.

The chain uses TRBV12-5 and TRBJ2-7, with 10 bases matching TRBD2. CDR3 size: 16 residues. Germline-derived CDR1 and CDR2 are LGHNT and FRNRAP. V was pared by 3 bases and J by 4 bases, with 9 bases of the junction left unmatched. The CDR3 DNA is TGTGCTAGTGGTTTTGGTGCTAGCGGGAGTTCTTACGAGCAGTACTTC. Translation gives CASGFGASGSSYEQYF.

This clone showed up just once. V and J are TRBV9 and TRBJ2-5; tentatively, D is TRBD1 or TRBD2 (5 bases each). The V gene's germline CDR1 is SGDLS and CDR2 YYNGEE. Trimming cost V 0 bases and J 0 bases, with 12 bases left between them. This CDR3 comprises 16 residues. The DNA for the CDR3 is TGTGCCAGCAGCGTAGGGGCAGGGACCTACCAAGAGACCCAGTACTTC. Amino acid sequence: CASSVGAGTYQETQYF.

The sample holds one count of this clone. Other nucleotide sequences from this sample produce the same CDR3. As DNA, the CDR3 is TGTGCCAGCAGAACAGGGGCCTACGAGCAGTACTTC. It yields the protein CASRTGAYEQYF. V usage is TRBV2 and J usage is TRBJ2-7, with TRBD1 matching over 7 bases. The CDR3 is 12 residues long. V trimming: 6 bases; J trimming: 2 bases; junction bases outside the gene matches: 1. Germline CDR1 and CDR2: SNHLY and FYNNEI. Filled out from reference TRBV2 and TRBJ2-7, the complete variable domain reads EPEVTQTPSHQVTQMGQEVILRCVPISNHLYFYWYRQILGQKVEFLVSFYNNEISEKSEIFDDQFSVERPDGSNFTLKIRSTKLEDSAMYFCASRTGAYEQYFGPGTRLTVT.

This clone was seen just once. V gene TRBV5-1 combines with J gene TRBJ2-2, with TRBD2 matching 7 bases. The junction had 7 bases not matched to a gene; V was cut back by 5 bases and J by 0 bases. CDR1 is SGHRS, CDR2 YFSETQ, per germline. This CDR3 spans 16 amino acids. The CDR3 nucleotides read TGCGCCAGCAGACAAGCCGGACTAGCGAACACCGGGGAGCTGTTTTTT. The encoded protein is CASRQAGLANTGELFF.